These 21 T cell receptor beta chains came from one sample sequenced in a study of blood T cell repertoires in COVID-19. Assay: immunoSEQ multiplex PCR; the TCRdb copy retains only in-frame clones and omits some. The profile shows 200,000 or so clones, 75% to 90% of them singletons. Specimen: peripheral blood. Every receptor here comes from a man in his 60s who had recovered from COVID-19.

The chain recombines TRBV5-1 with TRBJ2-7; D not resolved. Germline V gene lookup returns CDR1 SGHRS and CDR2 YFSETQ. CDR3 size: 11 residues. Trimming removed 5 bases from V and 6 bases from J, with 9 bases in between. CDR3 DNA sequence: TGCGCCAGCAGTGTAGCATCCGAGCAGTACTTC. Its protein is CASSVASEQYF.

The chain links TRBV5-4 to TRBJ2-3, with 10 bases lining up with TRBD2. This CDR3 has 14 residues. J was trimmed by 6 bases and V by 2 bases; bases with no gene match: 3. Germline V gene sequence: CDR1 SGHNT, CDR2 YYREEE (reference sequence). CDR3 sequence reads: CASSLAGGHDTQYF. The DNA of the CDR3 is TGTGCCAGCAGCTTAGCGGGGGGGCATGATACGCAGTATTTT.

This chain connects TRBV6-5 to TRBJ1-6; no clear D. Trimming left V 8 bases short and J 3 bases short, with 14 bases between. Germline V gives CDR1 MNHEY, CDR2 SVGAGI. The CDR3 loop spans 15 amino acids. The CDR3, as DNA: TGTGCCAGCTGGAGTCAGACCCTCTATAATTCACCCCTCCACTTT. As protein: CASWSQTLYNSPLHF.

The chain is built from TRBV5-4 and TRBJ2-2; the match to TRBD1 covers 12 bases. The junction had 9 bases not matched to a gene; V was cut back by 0 bases and J by 3 bases. This CDR3 region has 19 residues. Per germline, CDR1 SGHNT and CDR2 YYREEE (reference sequence). CDR3 bases: TGTGCCAGCAGCTTGGCGAGGGGACAGGGGGCGCGGGACACCGGGGAGCTGTTTTTT. This codes for CASSLARGQGARDTGELFF.

CDR3 DNA: TGTGCCAGCGGCTCCCTCGGGGACAGAAACACTGAAGCTTTCTTT. Translation gives CASGSLGDRNTEAFF. The V and J genes are TRBV6-5 and TRBJ1-1; 7 positions agree with TRBD1. J gave up 2 bases and V 8 bases, and 11 bases lay outside the gene matches. This CDR3 spans 15 amino acids. The germline gives CDR1 MNHEY, CDR2 SVGAGI.

The rearrangement joins TRBV7-2 to TRBJ2-7; 8 bases agree with TRBD1. This CDR3 is 14 amino acids long. Germline loops: CDR1 SGHTA, CDR2 FQGNSA. The V segment lost 4 bases and the J segment 1 base; nucleotides outside the gene matches: 3. The CDR3: CASSYRTGSYEQYF. For the CDR3, the DNA is TGTGCCAGCAGCTACCGGACAGGGTCCTACGAGCAGTACTTC.

J is TRBJ2-3 and V is TRBV3-1 (or the pseudogene TRBV3-2); D may be TRBD1 (5 bases). With 1 base removed from V and 4 bases from J, the gap between germline ends came to 9 bases. The CDR3 covers 14 residues. CDR1 is LGHDT, CDR2 YNNKEL, per germline (reference sequence). The CDR3 nucleotides are TGTGCCAGCAGCCAAGTTAGGGGATCAGATACGCAGTATTTT. Residues: CASSQVRGSDTQYF.

J is TRBJ1-4 and V is TRBV5-6, with 9 bases lining up with TRBD1. Looked up from germline, CDR1 is SGHDT and CDR2 is YYEEEE. The CDR3 sequence is 17 residues long. V shed 3 bases, J shed 5 bases, and the junction held 11 bases outside the gene matches. CDR3 region: CASSWAGTGIGNEKLFF. DNA of the CDR3: TGTGCCAGCAGCTGGGCCGGGACAGGGATTGGGAATGAAAAACTGTTTTTT.

V usage is TRBV6-1 and J usage is TRBJ1-1; D ambiguous. Trimming removed 2 bases from V and 4 bases from J, with 11 bases in between. CDR1 is MNHNS and CDR2 is SASEGT in the germline V gene. This CDR3 has 14 residues. CDR3 sequence (DNA): TGTGCCAGCAGTGAAACGGTGGTTTCCACTGAAGCTTTCTTT. This encodes CASSETVVSTEAFF.

This chain uses TRBV6-5 with TRBJ2-7; 7 bases are a match to TRBD2. The germline CDR1 and CDR2 sequences are MNHEY and SVGAGI. V shed 7 bases and J 5 bases; nucleotides not matched to a gene: 11. This CDR3 has 14 amino acids. The CDR3 nucleotides read TGTGCCAGCATGAGGGGCGGGAGTCTAGACGAGCAGTACTTC. Translated: CASMRGGSLDEQYF.

This chain connects TRBV19 to TRBJ1-2, with 10 bases aligning to TRBD1. This CDR3 has 16 amino acids. Germline V gene sequence: CDR1 LNHDA, CDR2 SQIVND (reference sequence). V lost 4 bases, J lost 2 bases, and 7 bases stayed unmatched. As DNA, the CDR3 is TGTGCCAGTAGTAGGGGACAGGGGCGACGAAACTATGGCTACACCTTC. This encodes CASSRGQGRRNYGYTF.

The chain links TRBV5-4 to TRBJ2-3, with 9 bases matching TRBD2. Germline trimming cut 4 bases from V and 2 bases from J; bases unmatched to any gene: 8. This CDR3 is 16 amino acids long. Per germline, CDR1 SGHNT and CDR2 YYREEE (reference sequence). CDR3 in DNA: TGTGCCAGCAGCCTCAAGCGGGGGGACGACACAGATACGCAGTATTTT. Amino acid sequence: CASSLKRGDDTDTQYF.

This clone was counted a single time. The chain combines TRBV9 with TRBJ2-1, with TRBD2 identical over 13 bases. The CDR3 sequence is 16 residues long. Germline CDR1 is SGDLS and CDR2 is YYNGEE. V dropped 0 bases and J dropped 4; count of bases not matched to a gene: 1. CDR3 sequence: CASSVGGLAGYNEQFF. CDR3 sequence (DNA): TGTGCCAGCAGCGTAGGGGGACTAGCGGGATACAATGAGCAGTTCTTC.

The J gene is TRBJ1-2, the V gene TRBV6-1, with 7 nucleotides matching TRBD1. CDR1 and CDR2 from the germline V gene are MNHNS and SASEGT. J gave up 9 bases and V 2 bases, and 9 bases lay outside the gene matches. The CDR3 sequence is 14 residues long. DNA of the CDR3: TGTGCCAGCAGTGAATCTCGCAGGGGGTTTAGCTACACCTTC. Translated: CASSESRRGFSYTF.

Only a few counts were recorded for this clone. V usage is TRBV28 and J usage is TRBJ2-2; the match to TRBD1 covers 7 bases. Looked up from germline, CDR1 is MDHEN and CDR2 is SYDVKM. V was clipped by 3 bases and J by 5 bases; unmatched bases: 3. CDR3 length: 14 residues. In DNA, the CDR3 is TGTGCCAGCAGTTTCCCGGACAGGACCGGGGAGCTGTTTTTT. It is translated as CASSFPDRTGELFF.

The CDR3 region is CAWGPNQETQYF. The CDR3 bases are TGTGCCTGGGGACCAAACCAAGAGACCCAGTACTTC. The V call is TRBV30, the J call TRBJ2-5; D not resolved. V gave up 5 bases and J gave up 0 bases, with 7 bases separating them. The CDR3 extends over 12 amino acids. Germline assignment: CDR1 GTSNPN and CDR2 SVGIG (reference sequence).

As to this clone: Other DNA sequences in this sample translate to the same CDR3. J is TRBJ1-2 and V is TRBV19; D is undetermined. V was cut by 1 base and J by 1 base, with 7 bases left in between. This CDR3 comprises 14 residues. CDR1 and CDR2 (germline): LNHDA, SQIVND (reference sequence). The CDR3 nucleotides read TGTGCCAGTAGTATAGTCCGGGGTAACTATGGCTACACCTTC. Translated: CASSIVRGNYGYTF.

The J gene is TRBJ1-6, the V gene TRBV6-1; 10 bases match TRBD1. Germline lookup yields CDR1 MNHNS and CDR2 SASEGT. Trimming at V came to 2 bases and at J to 3 bases, leaving 7 bases not matched to a gene. This CDR3 region has 18 residues. Here the CDR3 reads CASSESRGQGFYNSPLHF. CDR3 sequence (DNA): TGTGCCAGCAGTGAAAGTCGGGGACAGGGGTTCTATAATTCACCCCTCCACTTT.

The chain uses TRBV7-9 and TRBJ2-5; 8 bases line up with TRBD1. There are 15 residues in the CDR3. Germline trimming cut 8 bases from V and 11 bases from J; bases unmatched to any gene: 19. The germline gives CDR1 SEHNR, CDR2 FQNEAQ (reference sequence). The CDR3 sequence is CASCRLPDRVTKQYF. The CDR3 DNA is TGTGCCAGCTGCCGGCTTCCGGACAGGGTAACGAAGCAGTACTTC.

The chain carries TRBV2 and TRBJ2-4; maybe TRBD2 (6 bases). V was shortened by 6 bases and J by 6 bases, with 18 bases between the two germline ends. CDR1 is SNHLY and CDR2 is FYNNEI in the germline V gene. The CDR3 runs to 15 residues. CDR3 bases: TGTGCCAGCAGGCCAAGTTCGGGGGTTAGAAACATTCAGTACTTC. It specifies CASRPSSGVRNIQYF.

The J gene is TRBJ1-5, the V gene TRBV2; D is undetermined. CDR3 size: 14 residues. The V gene lost 4 bases and the J gene lost 2 bases, with 9 bases spanning the gap. Per the germline V gene, CDR1 is SNHLY and CDR2 is FYNNEI. CDR3 nucleotide sequence: TGTGCCAGCAGTGCGATGCAGGGCAATCAGCCCCAGCATTTT. Amino acids: CASSAMQGNQPQHF.